This TCR beta chain emerged from a study of lymphopenia after photon versus proton radiotherapy. Some clones are missing from TCRdb's copy, which holds only in-frame ones; the method was immunoSEQ multiplex PCR. The sample carries nearly 25,000 clones, roughly 80% recorded once. As concerns this clone: The same CDR3 can be traced to other DNA sequences in this sample.

Germline V gene sequence: CDR1 SEHNR, CDR2 FQNEAQ (reference sequence). The CDR3 sequence is 15 residues long. Trimming pared 2 bases from V and 0 bases from J, leaving 8 bases between. The starting material was peripheral blood, obtained from a patient treated with proton-based radiotherapy. V usage is TRBV7-9 and J usage is TRBJ2-1; TRBD2 might be the D (6 bases). This clonotype originated in an older woman with pancreatic cancer. The CDR3 DNA is TGTGCCAGCAGCTTACTAGCGAGCTCCTACAATGAGCAGTTCTTC. It encodes CASSLLASSYNEQFF. Full variable domain (rest looked up from reference TRBV7-9 and TRBJ2-1): DTGVSQNPRHKITKRGQNVTFRCDPISEHNRLYWYRQTLGQGPEFLTYFQNEAQLEKSRLLSDRFSAERPKGSFSTLEIQRTEQGDSAMYLCASSLLASSYNEQFFGPGTRLTVL.